This T cell receptor (beta chain) appears in the sequencing data of a study of cytomegalovirus exposure and HLA in healthy donors. The PCR made use of 60 Vbeta and 13 Jbeta primers. The protocol was immunoSEQ multiplex PCR, while the TCRdb copy is restricted to in-frame clones and leaves out a portion. The profile shows approximately 170,000 clones, around 82% of them singletons. This CDR3 is 14 amino acids long. Germline-derived CDR1 and CDR2 are SGHTA and FQGNSA. About this clone: The antigen remains unidentified.

General study points: Some segments of the V type, notably TRBV6-2 and TRBV6-3, were excluded as indistinguishable. In a later analysis, the majority of CMV-associated beta chains seemingly showed HLA restriction. Later on, an analysis showed TCR association rates differing by HLA locus, with DRB1 the most and HLA-C the fewest.

The clonotype comes from a male donor in good health and CMV-seronegative. Specimen: PBMCs. V gene TRBV7-2 combines with J gene TRBJ2-5, with 8 bases lining up with TRBD2. The DNA end is more similar to TRBJ2-7, so the J call may be wrong. CDR3 sequence reads: CASSFTSGSYEQYF. DNA for the CDR3: TGTGCCAGCAGCTTTACTAGCGGTTCCTACGAGCAGTACTTC.